This TCR beta chain was recovered during a study of beta chain features in type 1 diabetes. Study-level points and caveats: A definitive answer on HLA type influencing TCRB rearrangement was not reached here. Any PCR bias toward short templates would affect both groups alike. Significant though moderate, a shortening of TCRB CDR3s appeared in all four CD4+ subsets of Type 1 diabetes patients.

What was sequenced were expressed TCRB transcripts, since all of the isolated RNA had been reverse transcribed. Clones were read by immunoSEQ multiplex PCR, and TCRdb kept only the in-frame ones, dropping some. The sample comprises 680,000 or so clones, roughly an eighth of which are singletons, and around 0.022% rests with the top ten. V gave up 6 bases and J gave up 4 bases; unmatched junction bases: 11. Germline CDR1 and CDR2: MNHEY and SMNVEV (reference sequence). The CDR3 spans 16 residues. Comments on this clone: The antigen remains undetermined.

The receptor comes from a man younger than 30 with type 1 diabetes. Sequenced sample: naive CD4+ T cells from blood. The V gene is TRBV27, the J gene TRBJ2-1, with 8 bases that match TRBD1. CDR3 protein: CASSQKRDRSYNEQFF. As DNA, the CDR3 is TGTGCCAGCAGCCAGAAAAGGGACAGGTCTTACAATGAGCAGTTCTTC.